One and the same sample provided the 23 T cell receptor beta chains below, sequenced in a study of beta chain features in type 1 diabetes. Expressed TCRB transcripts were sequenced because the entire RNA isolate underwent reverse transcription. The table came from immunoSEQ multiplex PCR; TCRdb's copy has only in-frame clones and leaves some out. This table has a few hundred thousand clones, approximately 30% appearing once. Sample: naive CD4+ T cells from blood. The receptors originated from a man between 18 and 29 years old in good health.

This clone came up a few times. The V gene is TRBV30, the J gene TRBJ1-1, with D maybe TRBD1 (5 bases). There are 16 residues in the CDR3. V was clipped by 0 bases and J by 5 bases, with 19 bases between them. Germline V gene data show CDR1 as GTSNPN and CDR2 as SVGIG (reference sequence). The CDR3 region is CAWSVRVGASPTEAFF. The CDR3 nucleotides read TGTGCCTGGAGTGTGCGAGTAGGGGCCTCACCGACTGAAGCTTTCTTT.

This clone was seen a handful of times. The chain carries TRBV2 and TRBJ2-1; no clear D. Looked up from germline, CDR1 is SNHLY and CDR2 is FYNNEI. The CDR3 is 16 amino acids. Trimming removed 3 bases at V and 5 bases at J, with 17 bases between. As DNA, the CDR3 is TGTGCCAGCAGTGACGTCCGAAAAGGACCCCACAATGAGCAGTTCTTC. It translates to CASSDVRKGPHNEQFF.

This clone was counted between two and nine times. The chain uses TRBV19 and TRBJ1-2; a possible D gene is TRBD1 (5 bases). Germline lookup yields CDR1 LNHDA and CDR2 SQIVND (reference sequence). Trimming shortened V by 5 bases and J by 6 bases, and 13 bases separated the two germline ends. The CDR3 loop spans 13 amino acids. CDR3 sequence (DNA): TGTGCCAGTAGTCGAAGGGGCGCCGATGGCTACACCTTC. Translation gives CASSRRGADGYTF.

The CDR3 spells CASSVGPSGDNEQFF. The CDR3, as DNA: TGTGCCAGCAGCGTAGGTCCCTCCGGAGACAATGAGCAGTTCTTC. V is TRBV9 and J is TRBJ2-1; D not certain. The V end was cut by 0 bases, the J end by 5 bases, with 12 bases between. Germline-derived CDR1 and CDR2 are SGDLS and YYNGEE. CDR3 length: 15 amino acids.

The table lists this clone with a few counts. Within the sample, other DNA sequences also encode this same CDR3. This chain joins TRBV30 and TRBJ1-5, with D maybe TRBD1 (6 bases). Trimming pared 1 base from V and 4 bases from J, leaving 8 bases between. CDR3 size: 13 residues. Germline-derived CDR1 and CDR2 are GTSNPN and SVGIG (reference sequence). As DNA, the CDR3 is TGTGCCTGGAGTGACAGGGCAAATCAGCCCCAGCATTTT. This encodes CAWSDRANQPQHF.

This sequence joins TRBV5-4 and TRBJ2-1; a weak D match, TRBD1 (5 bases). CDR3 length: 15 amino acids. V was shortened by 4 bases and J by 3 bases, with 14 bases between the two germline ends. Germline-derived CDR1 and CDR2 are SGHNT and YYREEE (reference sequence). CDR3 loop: CASSDDRRNYNEQFF. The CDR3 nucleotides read TGTGCCAGCAGCGATGACAGAAGAAACTACAATGAGCAGTTCTTC.

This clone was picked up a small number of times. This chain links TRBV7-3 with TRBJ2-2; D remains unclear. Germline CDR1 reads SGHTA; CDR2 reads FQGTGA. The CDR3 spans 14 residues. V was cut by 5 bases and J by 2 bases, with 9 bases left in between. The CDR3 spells CASSTRDNTGELFF. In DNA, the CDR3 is TGTGCCAGCAGCACAAGGGATAACACCGGGGAGCTGTTTTTT. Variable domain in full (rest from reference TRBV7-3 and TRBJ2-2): GAGVSQTPSNKVTEKGKYVELRCDPISGHTALYWYRQSLGQGPEFLIYFQGTGAADDSGLPNDRFFAVRPEGSVSTLKIQRTERGDSAVYLCASSTRDNTGELFFGEGSRLTVL.

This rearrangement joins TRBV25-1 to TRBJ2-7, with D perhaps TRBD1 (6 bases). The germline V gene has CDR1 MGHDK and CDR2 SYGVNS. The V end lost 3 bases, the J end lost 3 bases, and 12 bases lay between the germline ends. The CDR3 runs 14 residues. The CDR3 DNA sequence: TGTGCCAGCAGTGATGAAGGCAGGGGCTACGAGCAGTACTTC. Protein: CASSDEGRGYEQYF.

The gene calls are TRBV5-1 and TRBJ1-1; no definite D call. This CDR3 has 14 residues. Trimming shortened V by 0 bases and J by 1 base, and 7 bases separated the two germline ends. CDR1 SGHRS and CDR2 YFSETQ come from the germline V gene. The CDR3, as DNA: TGCGCCAGCAGCTTGGAGGGAGAGAACACTGAAGCTTTCTTT. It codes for CASSLEGENTEAFF.

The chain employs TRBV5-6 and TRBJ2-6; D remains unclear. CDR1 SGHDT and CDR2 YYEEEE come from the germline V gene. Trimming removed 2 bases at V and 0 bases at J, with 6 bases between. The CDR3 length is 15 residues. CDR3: CASSLLSSGANVLTF. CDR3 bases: TGTGCCAGCAGCTTACTGAGCTCTGGGGCCAACGTCCTGACTTTC.

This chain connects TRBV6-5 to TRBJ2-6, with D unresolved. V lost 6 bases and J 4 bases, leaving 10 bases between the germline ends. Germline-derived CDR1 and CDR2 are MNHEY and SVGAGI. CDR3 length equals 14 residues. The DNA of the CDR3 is TGTGCCAGCAGCTCAGTAATCGGGGCCAACGTCCTGACTTTC. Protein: CASSSVIGANVLTF.

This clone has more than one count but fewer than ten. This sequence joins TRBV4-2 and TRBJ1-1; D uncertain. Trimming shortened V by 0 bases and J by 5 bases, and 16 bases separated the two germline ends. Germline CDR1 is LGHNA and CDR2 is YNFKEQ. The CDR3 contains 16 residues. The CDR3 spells CASSQDPAGGRTEAFF. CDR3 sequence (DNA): TGTGCCAGCAGCCAAGATCCGGCTGGAGGTCGGACTGAAGCTTTCTTT.

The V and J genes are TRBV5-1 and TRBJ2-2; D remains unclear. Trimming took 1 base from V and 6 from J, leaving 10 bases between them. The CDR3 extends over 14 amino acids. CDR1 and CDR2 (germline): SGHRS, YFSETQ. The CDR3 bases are TGCGCCAGCAGCTTGCGCAGCGAGCCCGGGGAGCTGTTTTTT. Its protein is CASSLRSEPGELFF.

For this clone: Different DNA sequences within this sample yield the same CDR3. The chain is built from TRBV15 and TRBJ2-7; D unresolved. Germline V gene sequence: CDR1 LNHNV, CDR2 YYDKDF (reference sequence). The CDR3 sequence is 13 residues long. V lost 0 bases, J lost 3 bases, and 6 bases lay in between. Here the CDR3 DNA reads TGTGCCACCAGCAGAGAGGGTTTCTACGAGCAGTACTTC. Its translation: CATSREGFYEQYF.

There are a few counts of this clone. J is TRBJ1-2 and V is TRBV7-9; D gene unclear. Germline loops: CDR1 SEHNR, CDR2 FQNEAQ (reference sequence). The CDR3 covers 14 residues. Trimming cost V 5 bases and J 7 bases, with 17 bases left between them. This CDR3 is CASSEIIELSGYTF. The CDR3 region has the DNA TGTGCCAGCAGCGAAATAATAGAGTTGAGTGGCTACACCTTC.

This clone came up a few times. CDR3 DNA sequence: TGTGCCAGCAGCTCCTCCAGGGAGGTGGCCCAGTACTTC. The encoded protein is CASSSSREVAQYF. This chain connects TRBV7-2 to TRBJ2-5, with a possible D match to TRBD2 (6 bases). The CDR3 totals 13 residues. Trimming stripped 4 bases from V and 9 bases from J, with 15 bases between. Germline-derived CDR1 and CDR2 are SGHTA and FQGNSA.

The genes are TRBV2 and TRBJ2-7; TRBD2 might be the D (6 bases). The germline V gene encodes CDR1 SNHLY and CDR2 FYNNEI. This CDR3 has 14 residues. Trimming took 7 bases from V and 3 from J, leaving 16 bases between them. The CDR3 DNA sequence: TGTGCCAGCAAGACCGAGCGGGCCCTCTACGAGCAGTACTTC. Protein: CASKTERALYEQYF.

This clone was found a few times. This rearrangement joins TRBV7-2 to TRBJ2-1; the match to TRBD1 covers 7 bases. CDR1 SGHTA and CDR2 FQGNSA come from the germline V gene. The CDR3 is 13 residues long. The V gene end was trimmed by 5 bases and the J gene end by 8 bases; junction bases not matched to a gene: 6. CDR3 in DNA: TGTGCCAGCAGCATACTAACAGGGGATGAGCAGTTCTTC. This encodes CASSILTGDEQFF.

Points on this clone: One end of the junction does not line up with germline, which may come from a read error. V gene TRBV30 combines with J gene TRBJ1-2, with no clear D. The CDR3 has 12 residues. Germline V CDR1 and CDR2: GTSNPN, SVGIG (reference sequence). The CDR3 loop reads CAWSVFGILPKF. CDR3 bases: TGTGCCTGGAGTGTATTCGGGATCCTCCCGAAATTC.

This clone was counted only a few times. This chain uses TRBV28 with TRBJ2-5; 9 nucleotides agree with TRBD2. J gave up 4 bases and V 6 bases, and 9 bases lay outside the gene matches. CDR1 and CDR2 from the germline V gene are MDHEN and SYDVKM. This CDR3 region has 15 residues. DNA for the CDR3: TGTGCCAGCAGGGAGAGCGGGAGGATACGAGAGACCCAGTACTTC. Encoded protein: CASRESGRIRETQYF.

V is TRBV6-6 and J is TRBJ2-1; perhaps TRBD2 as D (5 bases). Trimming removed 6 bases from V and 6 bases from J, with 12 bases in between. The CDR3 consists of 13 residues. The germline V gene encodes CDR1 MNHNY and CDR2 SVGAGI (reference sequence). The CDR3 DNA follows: TGTGCCAGCAGCCACAGCGGACGCAATGAGCAGTTCTTC. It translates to CASSHSGRNEQFF.

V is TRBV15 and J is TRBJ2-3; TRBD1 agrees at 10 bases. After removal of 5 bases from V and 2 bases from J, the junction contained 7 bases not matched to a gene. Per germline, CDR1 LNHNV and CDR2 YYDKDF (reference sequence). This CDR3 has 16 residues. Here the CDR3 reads CATSRGQGRDTDTQYF. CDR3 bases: TGTGCCACCAGCCGGGGACAGGGGAGGGACACAGATACGCAGTATTTT.

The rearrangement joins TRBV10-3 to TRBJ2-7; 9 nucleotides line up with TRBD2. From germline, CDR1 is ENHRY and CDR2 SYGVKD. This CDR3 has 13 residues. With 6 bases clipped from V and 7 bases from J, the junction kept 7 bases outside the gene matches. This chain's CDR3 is CAISFSGGLEQYF. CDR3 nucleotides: TGTGCCATCAGCTTTAGCGGGGGCTTGGAGCAGTACTTC.